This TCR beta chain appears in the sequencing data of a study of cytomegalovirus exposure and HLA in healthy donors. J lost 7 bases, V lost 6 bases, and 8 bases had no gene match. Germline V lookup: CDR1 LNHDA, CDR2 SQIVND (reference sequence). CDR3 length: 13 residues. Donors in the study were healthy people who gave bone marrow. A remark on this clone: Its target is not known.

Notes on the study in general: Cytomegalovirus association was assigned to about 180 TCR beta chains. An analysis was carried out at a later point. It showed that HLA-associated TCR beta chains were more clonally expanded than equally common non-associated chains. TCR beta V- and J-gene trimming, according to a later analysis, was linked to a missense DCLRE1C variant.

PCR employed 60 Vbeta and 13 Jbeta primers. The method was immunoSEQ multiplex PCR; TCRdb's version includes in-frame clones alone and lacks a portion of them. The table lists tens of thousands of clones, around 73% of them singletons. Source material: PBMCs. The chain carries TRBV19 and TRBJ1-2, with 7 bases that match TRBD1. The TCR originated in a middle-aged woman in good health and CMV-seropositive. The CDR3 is CASSMTRTGGYTF. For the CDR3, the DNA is TGTGCCAGTAGCATGACTCGGACAGGTGGCTACACCTTC.